Below, 25 T cell receptor beta chains from the same sample are listed, as sequenced in a study of blood T cell repertoires in COVID-19. The table came from immunoSEQ multiplex PCR; TCRdb's copy has only in-frame clones and leaves some out. The table has 200,000 to 250,000 clones, more than 75% seen once. The specimen sequenced was peripheral blood. The receptor set was obtained from a woman over 75 with COVID-19, enrolled during active disease.

The chain employs TRBV4-1 and TRBJ2-3; D possibly corresponds to TRBD2 (5 bases). CDR3 length equals 14 residues. Germline loops: CDR1 MGHRA, CDR2 YSYEKL. The V and J ends lost 6 bases and 10 bases respectively, with 20 bases between them. The CDR3 loop reads CASREPQSMEAQYF. The CDR3 DNA is TGCGCCAGCAGAGAGCCCCAATCGATGGAGGCGCAGTATTTT.

The V and J genes are TRBV7-2 and TRBJ2-7, with D possibly TRBD1 on 5 matching bases. Germline V lookup: CDR1 SGHTA, CDR2 FQGNSA. This CDR3 region has 15 residues. Trimming left V 1 base short and J 1 base short, with 11 bases between. CDR3 sequence (DNA): TGTGCCAGCAGCTTAGGCCCAGGGCAATCCTACGAGCAGTACTTC. This sequence encodes CASSLGPGQSYEQYF. Together with reference TRBV7-2 and TRBJ2-7, the CDR3 gives the full variable domain: GAGVSQSPSNKVTEKGKDVELRCDPISGHTALYWYRQSLGQGLEFLIYFQGNSAPDKSGLPSDRFSAERTGGSVSTLTIQRTQQEDSAVYLCASSLGPGQSYEQYFGPGTRLTVT.

The chain carries TRBV30 and TRBJ2-7, with D perhaps matching TRBD2 (5 bases). This CDR3 contains 15 residues. The ends were cut back, 2 bases at V and 2 bases at J, with 16 bases in the middle. Germline V gene sequence: CDR1 GTSNPN, CDR2 SVGIG (reference sequence). The CDR3 is CAWSPGNPGTYEQYF. The DNA for the CDR3 is TGTGCCTGGAGTCCCGGGAACCCCGGGACCTACGAGCAGTACTTC.

This clone was seen only a few times. In the same sample, other DNA sequences code for this CDR3. The genes are TRBV5-6 and TRBJ2-3; D unresolved. V was cut by 4 bases and J by 4 bases, with 13 bases left in between. Germline-derived CDR1 and CDR2 are SGHDT and YYEEEE. CDR3 length: 14 amino acids. CDR3 sequence: CASSPAGRADTQYF. Here the CDR3 DNA reads TGTGCCAGCAGCCCAGCCGGCCGGGCAGATACGCAGTATTTT.

This clone occurred once. The CDR3 loop reads CAGKSEGNYGYTF. CDR3 nucleotides: TGTGCCGGCAAATCGGAGGGTAACTATGGCTACACCTTC. The chain employs TRBV6-6 and TRBJ1-2; D not certain. The CDR3 runs to 13 residues. Trimming pared 11 bases from V and 1 base from J, leaving 14 bases between. Germline CDR1 reads MNHNY; CDR2 reads SVGAGI (reference sequence).

The chain joins TRBV10-3 to TRBJ2-7, with D possibly TRBD1 on 6 matching bases. V was pared by 8 bases and J by 4 bases, with 9 bases between. Germline V lookup: CDR1 ENHRY, CDR2 SYGVKD. The CDR3 extends over 11 amino acids. CDR3 DNA sequence: TGTGCCATCGGTCAGGGGTACGAGCAGTACTTC. Translating gives CAIGQGYEQYF.

This rearrangement joins TRBV5-1 to TRBJ2-3; 7 nucleotides agree with TRBD2. This CDR3 is built from 16 residues. CDR1 is SGHRS and CDR2 is YFSETQ in the germline V gene. Trimming cost V 0 bases and J 2 bases; bases outside gene matches: 6. Here the CDR3 DNA reads TGCGCCAGCAGCTTGGACGGGGGGATCAACACAGATACGCAGTATTTT. Translation gives CASSLDGGINTDTQYF.

V is TRBV28 and J is TRBJ1-5; no firm D call. This CDR3 is 12 amino acids long. Germline CDR1 is MDHEN and CDR2 is SYDVKM. The V end lost 2 bases, the J end lost 7 bases, and 6 bases lay between the germline ends. The DNA of the CDR3 is TGTGCCAGCAGTTTAGAGGCCCAGCCCCAGCATTTT. The encoded protein is CASSLEAQPQHF.

The gene calls are TRBV5-4 and TRBJ2-5, with D possibly being TRBD1 (6 bases). Trimming stripped 0 bases from V and 3 bases from J, with 15 bases between. Germline V gene sequence: CDR1 SGHNT, CDR2 YYREEE (reference sequence). CDR3 length equals 16 residues. DNA of the CDR3: TGTGCCAGCAGCTTGGCGGCCAGGGGCGGCGAAGAGACCCAGTACTTC. As protein: CASSLAARGGEETQYF. The full variable domain, in which reference TRBV5-4 and TRBJ2-5 provide the parts outside the CDR3, is ETGVTQSPTHLIKTRGQQVTLRCSSQSGHNTVSWYQQALGQGPQFIFQYYREEENGRGNFPPRFSGLQFPNYSSELNVNALELDDSALYLCASSLAARGGEETQYFGPGTRLLVL.

Here the CDR3 DNA reads TGTGCCAGCAGCGTAGGAGCGGGGGCTAACAATGAGCAGTTCTTC. It encodes CASSVGAGANNEQFF. V and J are TRBV9 and TRBJ2-1; 8 bases match TRBD2. The trim removed 0 bases at V and 5 bases at J, leaving 4 bases unmatched. The CDR3 loop spans 15 amino acids. CDR1 SGDLS and CDR2 YYNGEE come from the germline V gene.

The rearrangement joins TRBV4-1 to TRBJ2-4; D gene unclear. V lost 0 bases, J lost 6 bases, and 9 bases lay in between. The CDR3 runs 14 residues. The germline gives CDR1 MGHRA, CDR2 YSYEKL. CDR3 nucleotides: TGCGCCAGCAGCCAAGACAGACTCCTAAACATTCAGTACTTC. Residues: CASSQDRLLNIQYF.

The chain carries TRBV3-1 (or the pseudogene TRBV3-2) and TRBJ2-7, with 7 bases aligning to TRBD1. This CDR3 comprises 14 residues. The V and J ends lost 5 bases and 4 bases, in that order; junction bases with no gene match: 8. The germline V gene has CDR1 LGHDT and CDR2 YNNKEL (reference sequence). CDR3 sequence: CASSRDRVRYEQYF. CDR3 DNA: TGTGCCAGCAGCAGAGACAGGGTTCGTTACGAGCAGTACTTC.

CDR3 bases: TGCGCCAGCAGCCAACCAGGGTCTGGGGAGACCCAGTACTTC. Translation gives CASSQPGSGETQYF. The chain recombines TRBV4-1 with TRBJ2-5, with D possibly TRBD1 on 5 matching bases. Germline CDR1 and CDR2: MGHRA and YSYEKL. The V and J ends lost 2 bases and 5 bases respectively, with 12 bases between them. The CDR3 totals 14 residues.

The genes are TRBV18 and TRBJ1-2; the match to TRBD1 covers 7 bases. The junction had 2 bases not matched to a gene; V was cut back by 0 bases and J by 1 base. CDR3 length: 15 residues. In germline, CDR1 is KGHSH, CDR2 LQKENI. In nucleotides, the CDR3 is TGTGCCAGCTCACCACCGGGACAGATTAACTATGGCTACACCTTC. Its protein product is CASSPPGQINYGYTF.

V and J are TRBV19 and TRBJ2-7; D possibly corresponds to TRBD2 (7 bases). The CDR3 sequence is 15 residues long. Trimming left V 4 bases short and J 1 base short, with 14 bases between. From germline, CDR1 is LNHDA and CDR2 SQIVND (reference sequence). CDR3 in amino acids: CASSNPGGRSYEQYF. The CDR3 DNA follows: TGTGCCAGTAGTAACCCCGGGGGGCGATCCTACGAGCAGTACTTC.

This clone was detected once. The rearrangement uses TRBV5-1 and TRBJ2-5; 7 positions agree with TRBD1. This CDR3 comprises 14 residues. The J segment lost 4 bases and the V segment lost 0 bases, leaving 3 bases of the junction unmatched. Germline values: CDR1 SGHRS, CDR2 YFSETQ. CDR3 nucleotide sequence: TGCGCCAGCAGCTTGGCAGGGGGTTCAGAGACCCAGTACTTC. Translation gives CASSLAGGSETQYF.

CDR3 in amino acids: CASSLTGTSGKYEQFF. CDR3 bases: TGTGCCAGCAGCTTAACCGGGACTAGCGGGAAATATGAGCAGTTCTTC. The J gene is TRBJ2-1, the V gene TRBV7-3; 13 bases are a match to TRBD2. This CDR3 spans 16 amino acids. J was trimmed by 8 bases and V by 0 bases; bases with no gene match: 4. Per the germline V gene, CDR1 is SGHTA and CDR2 is FQGTGA.

V usage is TRBV18 and J usage is TRBJ2-3, with a weak D call TRBD1 (6 bases). Germline CDR1 reads KGHSH; CDR2 reads LQKENI. The CDR3 consists of 14 residues. V lost 3 bases and J 5 bases, leaving 12 bases between the germline ends. The CDR3 DNA reads as TGTGCCAGCTCACCGCGGACAGTCCAAGATACGCAGTATTTT. Its protein product is CASSPRTVQDTQYF.

The J gene is TRBJ1-3, the V gene TRBV7-2; D is possibly TRBD1 (5 bases). V lost 1 base and J lost 2, with 6 bases in between. Looked up from germline, CDR1 is SGHTA and CDR2 is FQGNSA. The CDR3 totals 14 residues. The CDR3 here is CASSLVRAGNTIYF. CDR3 in DNA: TGTGCCAGCAGCTTAGTCAGGGCTGGAAACACCATATATTTT. Based on the CDR3 plus reference TRBV7-2 and TRBJ1-3, the full variable domain is GAGVSQSPSNKVTEKGKDVELRCDPISGHTALYWYRQSLGQGLEFLIYFQGNSAPDKSGLPSDRFSAERTGGSVSTLTIQRTQQEDSAVYLCASSLVRAGNTIYFGEGSWLTVV.

This clone came up a few times. The rearrangement joins TRBV19 to TRBJ1-5, with a possible D match to TRBD1 (5 bases). The CDR3 extends over 15 amino acids. The ends were cut back, 8 bases at V and 0 bases at J, with 14 bases in the middle. Germline loops: CDR1 LNHDA, CDR2 SQIVND (reference sequence). CDR3 sequence: CASRTRTPSNQPQHF. The CDR3 DNA reads as TGTGCCAGTCGCACCAGGACACCTAGCAATCAGCCCCAGCATTTT.

The rearrangement links TRBV2 to TRBJ1-1, with 9 bases aligning to TRBD1. Germline CDR1 is SNHLY and CDR2 is FYNNEI. Trimming removed 6 bases from V and 1 base from J; junction bases left unmatched: 3. The length of the CDR3 is 14 residues. The CDR3: CASRTTGGNTEAFF. In nucleotides, the CDR3 is TGTGCCAGCAGGACGACAGGGGGGAACACTGAAGCTTTCTTT.

This clone was picked up a small number of times. V is TRBV3-1 (or the pseudogene TRBV3-2) and J is TRBJ1-4; 11 bases line up with TRBD1. V dropped 3 bases and J dropped 7; count of bases not matched to a gene: 7. The CDR3 spans 16 residues. Germline CDR1 reads LGHDT; CDR2 reads YNNKEL (reference sequence). CDR3 region: CASSQDPGTGGEKLFF. Here the CDR3 DNA reads TGTGCCAGCAGCCAGGACCCCGGGACAGGGGGTGAAAAACTGTTTTTT.

V gene TRBV5-6 combines with J gene TRBJ1-4; 10 bases align to TRBD1. The CDR3 has 17 amino acids. V shed 2 bases and J 0 bases; nucleotides not matched to a gene: 4. Germline lookup yields CDR1 SGHDT and CDR2 YYEEEE. The CDR3 sequence is CASSFGTGAATNEKLFF. In DNA, the CDR3 is TGTGCCAGCAGCTTCGGGACAGGGGCCGCAACTAATGAAAAACTGTTTTTT. Filled out from reference TRBV5-6 and TRBJ1-4, the complete variable domain reads DAGVTQSPTHLIKTRGQQVTLRCSPKSGHDTVSWYQQALGQGPQFIFQYYEEEERQRGNFPDRFSGHQFPNYSSELNVNALLLGDSALYLCASSFGTGAATNEKLFFGSGTQLSVL.

This clone was detected only a few times. The rearrangement joins TRBV18 to TRBJ1-1; TRBD1 matches 9 bases. Germline CDR1 KGHSH, CDR2 LQKENI. The CDR3 contains 14 residues. Unmatched junction bases numbered 1, after V lost 4 bases and J lost 1 base. The CDR3: CASSRQGENTEAFF. The CDR3 nucleotides read TGTGCCAGCTCACGACAGGGGGAGAACACTGAAGCTTTCTTT. The full variable domain, completed using reference TRBV18 and TRBJ1-1, is NAGVMQNPRHLVRRRGQEARLRCSPMKGHSHVYWYRQLPEEGLKFMVYLQKENIIDESGMPKERFSAEFPKEGPSILRIQQVVRGDSAAYFCASSRQGENTEAFFGQGTRLTVV.

The genes are TRBV21-1 and TRBJ2-3; the table's D gene call, TRBD2, was not cross checked with the DNA. TRBV21-1 counts as a pseudogene. The CDR3 contains 19 residues. The CDR3 loop reads CASSEILGLAGDPTDTQYF. The CDR3 DNA reads TGTGCCAGCAGCGAAATCCTAGGACTAGCGGGAGATCCCACAGATACGCAGTATTTT.